This TCR beta chain was recovered during a study of blood T cells in healthy people across ages. A sample-barcoded 5' primer and a J-beta primer mix were used in a second PCR of roughly 7 to 11 cycles. TCRdb ran MiXCR on the 5' RACE reads and lists one entry per CDR3 protein. The top ten hold under 15% of the sample, which has roughly 800,000 distinct CDR3 sequences, under 40% seen once. This clonotype was counted a few times. Its antigen is still unknown. Findings and limits, study-wide: Unsorted PBMCs blocked a conclusive comparison of naive and antigen-experienced cells. Naive CD4+ cell counts and diversity both ran higher in long-lived than in aged donors.

Per germline, CDR1 LGHNA and CDR2 YNFKEQ. With 5 bases clipped from V and 7 bases from J, the junction kept 12 bases outside the gene matches. The CDR3 consists of 16 residues. Sequenced: blood. V usage is TRBV4-2 and J usage is TRBJ1-5; 9 bases match TRBD1. The receptor was derived from a man aged 18 to 29 in good health. This CDR3 reads CASSSGTGSVGQPQHF. The DNA for the CDR3 is TGTGCCAGCAGCTCGGGGACAGGGAGTGTCGGACAGCCCCAGCATTTT.